Below are 26 T cell receptor beta chains sequenced from a single sample in a study of beta chain features in type 1 diabetes. Findings and limits, study-wide: There was a moderate but significant shortening of TCRB CDR3s in all four CD4+ subsets of Type 1 diabetes patients.

Their antigen targets remain unknown. The authors reverse transcribed all of the isolated RNA, so sequencing captured expressed TCRB transcripts. TCRdb keeps only in-frame clones here, not all; method: immunoSEQ multiplex PCR. The sample has about 340,000 clones, approximately 10% seen once; the top ten hold 1%. Sequenced material: central memory CD4+ T cells from blood. These receptors all come from a man aged 25-45 years with type 1 diabetes.

This clone has just a few counts. Other DNA sequences from this sample encode an identical CDR3 as well. The chain has TRBV18 and TRBJ2-7, with D perhaps matching TRBD1 or TRBD2 (5 bases each). From germline, CDR1 is KGHSH and CDR2 LQKENI. The CDR3 covers 12 residues. V was clipped by 2 bases and J by 5 bases, with 7 bases between them. CDR3 protein: CASSPGDHEQYF. In nucleotides, the CDR3 is TGTGCCAGCTCACCAGGGGACCACGAGCAGTACTTC.

The sample holds a few counts of this clone. The rearrangement links TRBV29-1 to TRBJ1-1; 8 nucleotides agree with TRBD1. Germline-derived CDR1 and CDR2 are SQVTM and ANQGSEA. This CDR3 spans 14 amino acids. After removal of 4 bases from V and 1 base from J, the junction contained 5 bases not matched to a gene. CDR3: CSVVPGGANTEAFF. CDR3 sequence (DNA): TGCAGCGTTGTCCCAGGGGGCGCGAACACTGAAGCTTTCTTT.

The chain carries TRBV7-2 and TRBJ2-5; perhaps TRBD1 as D (5 bases). V was shortened by 1 base and J by 5 bases, with 11 bases between the two germline ends. CDR1 is SGHTA, CDR2 FQGNSA, per germline. The CDR3 totals 14 residues. The CDR3 here is CASSLGQLEETQYF. CDR3 DNA: TGTGCCAGCAGCTTAGGACAGCTGGAGGAGACCCAGTACTTC.

This chain joins TRBV7-8 and TRBJ2-7; D not certain. The CDR3 has 14 residues. Germline V gene sequence: CDR1 SGHVS, CDR2 FQNEAQ. V was cut by 4 bases and J by 5 bases, with 15 bases left in between. CDR3 region: CASSSVTEIDEQYF. The CDR3 region has the DNA TGTGCCAGCAGCTCGGTGACGGAGATTGACGAGCAGTACTTC.

This clone was counted between two and nine times. This chain uses TRBV4-3 with TRBJ2-7; D is unclear. The CDR3 is 15 amino acids. Between the trimmed V and J ends, which lost 0 bases and 3 bases, there was a span of 12 bases. Germline CDR1 LGHNA, CDR2 YSLEER. CDR3: CASSQDLGPYYEQYF. In DNA form, the CDR3 reads TGCGCCAGCAGCCAAGATCTAGGGCCCTACTACGAGCAGTACTTC.

The J gene is TRBJ1-1, the V gene TRBV6-1, with D unclear. The germline V and J ends were trimmed by 4 bases and 3 bases, with 12 bases remaining between them. Germline V CDR1 and CDR2: MNHNS, SASEGT. This CDR3 spans 14 amino acids. This CDR3 reads CASSATDKDTEAFF. The CDR3 DNA reads as TGTGCCAGCAGTGCGACGGATAAGGACACTGAAGCTTTCTTT.

The chain recombines TRBV2 with TRBJ1-6, with a tentative D call TRBD1 (5 bases). The CDR3 runs 15 residues. Looked up from germline, CDR1 is SNHLY and CDR2 is FYNNEI. Trimming left V 2 bases short and J 7 bases short, with 12 bases between. The DNA of the CDR3 is TGTGCCAGCAGTGAACGGCAGGGTAACAATTCACCCCTCCACTTT. It encodes CASSERQGNNSPLHF.

This clone was recorded a few times. The chain is built from TRBV29-1 and TRBJ2-3, with 10 bases that match TRBD2. CDR3 size: 16 residues. J gave up 3 bases and V 4 bases, and 10 bases lay outside the gene matches. Germline-derived CDR1 and CDR2 are SQVTM and ANQGSEA. The CDR3 DNA is TGCAGCGTTGCAGGGAAGCGGGGGGGCCTTACAGATACGCAGTATTTT. It is translated as CSVAGKRGGLTDTQYF.

The chain has TRBV2 and TRBJ2-5; 9 bases are shared with TRBD1. The CDR3 spans 15 residues. Trimming removed 3 bases from V and 5 bases from J; junction bases left unmatched: 7. Germline-derived CDR1 and CDR2 are SNHLY and FYNNEI. This CDR3 reads CASSDGTGRGETQYF. The CDR3, as DNA: TGTGCCAGCAGTGATGGGACAGGGAGAGGGGAGACCCAGTACTTC.

This clone has a handful of counts. V usage is TRBV7-2 and J usage is TRBJ1-2; D ambiguous. The CDR3 has 13 amino acids. Trimming removed 4 bases at V and 2 bases at J, with 8 bases between. In germline, CDR1 is SGHTA, CDR2 FQGNSA. The CDR3 nucleotides are TGTGCCAGCAGCTACGGACGGAACTATGGCTACACCTTC. Encoded protein: CASSYGRNYGYTF. Full variable domain (remainder filled in from reference TRBV7-2 and TRBJ1-2): GAGVSQSPSNKVTEKGKDVELRCDPISGHTALYWYRQSLGQGLEFLIYFQGNSAPDKSGLPSDRFSAERTGGSVSTLTIQRTQQEDSAVYLCASSYGRNYGYTFGSGTRLTVV.

This clone was found a few times. The CDR3: CASGYGTYEQYF. For the CDR3, the DNA is TGTGCCAGCGGATACGGGACTTACGAGCAGTACTTC. V gene TRBV7-9 combines with J gene TRBJ2-7, with a possible D match to TRBD2 (6 bases). V was clipped by 8 bases and J by 4 bases, with 12 bases between them. The germline V gene encodes CDR1 SEHNR and CDR2 FQNEAQ (reference sequence). This CDR3 is built from 12 residues.

This clone was seen ten or more times. This chain connects TRBV5-8 to TRBJ2-5, with D possibly being TRBD1 (7 bases). The V and J ends lost 4 bases and 1 base respectively, with 11 bases between them. Germline loops: CDR1 SGHTS, CDR2 YDEGEE. The CDR3 runs to 14 residues. The CDR3 region has the DNA TGTGCCAGCAGCGCGGGACAGTCCCAAGAGACCCAGTACTTC. This translates into CASSAGQSQETQYF.

The V and J genes are TRBV7-9 and TRBJ1-1; D remains ambiguous. Germline CDR1 SEHNR, CDR2 FQNEAQ (reference sequence). Trimming took off 10 bases at V and 0 bases at J, with 15 bases between the two ends. The CDR3 consists of 14 residues. CDR3 loop: CATLNRALNTEAFF. CDR3 bases: TGTGCCACCCTAAATAGAGCCTTGAACACTGAAGCTTTCTTT.

This clone was seen a few times. CDR3 region: CASRQPGLQETQYF. The DNA of the CDR3 is TGTGCCAGCAGACAGCCGGGACTACAAGAGACCCAGTACTTC. V gene TRBV11-2 combines with J gene TRBJ2-5; 7 nucleotides match TRBD2. The CDR3 runs 14 residues. The ends lost 6 bases at V and 2 bases at J; junction bases unmatched: 6. The V gene's germline CDR1 is SGHAT and CDR2 FQNNGV.

CDR3 in DNA: TGCGCCAGCAGTGAGACGGAGGGGAATCAGCCCCAGCATTTT. It translates to CASSETEGNQPQHF. V is TRBV10-2 and J is TRBJ1-5, with TRBD1 as a possible D gene (5 bases). The CDR3 is 14 residues long. From germline, CDR1 is WSHSY and CDR2 SAAADI. V gave up 2 bases and J gave up 4 bases, with 9 bases separating them.

This clone has just a few counts. The chain links TRBV7-2 to TRBJ2-2; tentative D call: TRBD2 (7 bases). Trimming took off 6 bases at V and 4 bases at J, with 18 bases between the two ends. CDR1 is SGHTA and CDR2 is FQGNSA in the germline V gene. The CDR3 is 16 residues long. The CDR3 nucleotides read TGTGCCAGCAGTTACTCGGGGGGCGTCGGCACCGGGGAGCTGTTTTTT. As protein: CASSYSGGVGTGELFF. Based on the CDR3 plus reference TRBV7-2 and TRBJ2-2, the full variable domain is GAGVSQSPSNKVTEKGKDVELRCDPISGHTALYWYRQSLGQGLEFLIYFQGNSAPDKSGLPSDRFSAERTGGSVSTLTIQRTQQEDSAVYLCASSYSGGVGTGELFFGEGSRLTVL.

The sample holds many counts of this clone. Within the sample, other DNA sequences also encode this same CDR3. This chain links TRBV7-2 with TRBJ1-2; possibly TRBD1 for D (6 bases). V was shortened by 5 bases and J by 5 bases, with 9 bases between the two germline ends. Germline CDR1 and CDR2: SGHTA and FQGNSA. The CDR3 consists of 12 residues. This chain's CDR3 is CASSPTGYGYTF. In DNA, the CDR3 is TGTGCCAGCAGCCCTACAGGGTATGGCTACACCTTC.

The sample holds a few counts of this clone. V is TRBV4-3 and J is TRBJ2-4; 9 bases fit TRBD1. CDR3 length: 17 amino acids. V was clipped by 2 bases and J by 1 base; unmatched bases: 6. In germline, CDR1 is LGHNA, CDR2 YSLEER. CDR3 sequence (DNA): TGCGCCAGCAGCCAAACAACAGGGGGCGCGGCCAAAAACATTCAGTACTTC. It specifies CASSQTTGGAAKNIQYF.

The CDR3 DNA sequence: TGTGCCAGCTCCAGGGAAGTGATGGACGAGCAGTACTTC. It encodes CASSREVMDEQYF. The chain couples TRBV19 to TRBJ2-7; a possible D gene is TRBD1 (5 bases). Per the germline V gene, CDR1 is LNHDA and CDR2 is SQIVND (reference sequence). The V end was cut by 9 bases, the J end by 5 bases, with 17 bases between. The CDR3 runs to 13 residues.

The table lists this clone with a few counts. The chain carries TRBV30 and TRBJ1-5; no clear D. Per germline, CDR1 GTSNPN and CDR2 SVGIG (reference sequence). V shed 1 base and J shed 4 bases, with 8 bases lying between them. This CDR3 is 13 amino acids long. CDR3 nucleotides: TGTGCCTGGAGTGCCCTGGAGAATCAGCCCCAGCATTTT. This encodes CAWSALENQPQHF.

In its sample, this clone was seen a few times. The rearrangement joins TRBV28 to TRBJ2-5; D is possibly TRBD1 or TRBD2 (6 bases each). From germline, CDR1 is MDHEN and CDR2 SYDVKM. CDR3 length: 15 residues. With 3 bases removed from V and 5 bases from J, the gap between germline ends came to 16 bases. The DNA for the CDR3 is TGTGCCAGCAGTTTGGGCAGGGGAGGTCAGGAGACCCAGTACTTC. This sequence encodes CASSLGRGGQETQYF.

This clone was seen a handful of times. The gene calls are TRBV7-8 and TRBJ2-5; 11 nucleotides align to TRBD2. CDR3 size: 16 residues. V shed 5 bases and J 4 bases; nucleotides not matched to a gene: 9. Germline V lookup: CDR1 SGHVS, CDR2 FQNEAQ. In DNA, the CDR3 is TGTGCCAGCAGCCCCAGACTAGCGGGGATTCGAGAGACCCAGTACTTC. Protein: CASSPRLAGIRETQYF.

The chain couples TRBV7-9 to TRBJ2-7; no firm D call. From germline, CDR1 is SEHNR and CDR2 FQNEAQ (reference sequence). V lost 2 bases and J lost 6, with 8 bases in between. This CDR3 has 12 amino acids. The CDR3 bases are TGTGCCAGCAGCTTATTTTCAGGCGAGCAGTACTTC. Residues: CASSLFSGEQYF. The full variable domain, its missing parts supplied by reference TRBV7-9 and TRBJ2-7, is DTGVSQNPRHKITKRGQNVTFRCDPISEHNRLYWYRQTLGQGPEFLTYFQNEAQLEKSRLLSDRFSAERPKGSFSTLEIQRTEQGDSAMYLCASSLFSGEQYFGPGTRLTVT.

In this sample, this clone turned up a few times. The chain is built from TRBV29-1 and TRBJ2-3; no clear D. V lost 1 base, J lost 1 base, and 6 bases lay in between. CDR1 is SQVTM and CDR2 is ANQGSEA in the germline V gene. There are 13 residues in the CDR3. Here the CDR3 DNA reads TGCAGCGTTGAAGGACACCGCACAGATACGCAGTATTTT. The encoded protein is CSVEGHRTDTQYF.

This clone was observed a few times. The V gene is TRBV6-1, the J gene TRBJ2-6; D gene uncertain. CDR1 and CDR2 (germline): MNHNS, SASEGT. V was pared by 5 bases and J by 3 bases, with 11 bases between. CDR3 length equals 15 residues. The chain's CDR3 is CASSPHLSGANVLTF. The CDR3, as DNA: TGTGCCAGCAGTCCCCATTTAAGTGGGGCCAACGTCCTGACTTTC.

This chain connects TRBV6-6 to TRBJ2-7, with TRBD2 matching 8 bases. After removal of 5 bases from V and 2 bases from J, the junction contained 8 bases not matched to a gene. The germline V gene has CDR1 MNHNY and CDR2 SVGAGI (reference sequence). The CDR3 runs to 15 residues. The CDR3 spells CASSRRPGGAYEQYF. In nucleotides, the CDR3 is TGTGCCAGCAGTCGTCGGCCGGGGGGGGCCTACGAGCAGTACTTC.